One sample yielded the 9 T cell receptor beta chains listed below, sequenced in a study of T cells in Graves' hyperthyroidism and ophthalmopathy. Amplification yielded TCR beta CDR3 regions, with RNA transcripts as the source. HTBI primers drove first-round RT-PCR of the TCR CDR3. TCRdb passed the multiplex PCR reads through MiXCR, listing each CDR3 protein once. This sample yields approximately 600,000 distinct CDR3 sequences, of which 13% to 15% are seen a single time; roughly 7.7% belongs to the top ten. Material for sequencing was blood. Source of these receptors: a woman between 18 and 29 years old with Graves' ophthalmopathy.

Comments on this clonotype: With a much larger clone just one base away, this may be a read error. The V call is TRBV9, the J call TRBJ1-2; a weak D match, TRBD1 (6 bases). Germline loops: CDR1 SGDLS, CDR2 YYNGEE. This CDR3 contains 13 residues. V was pared by 4 bases and J by 4 bases, with 11 bases between. The CDR3 here is CASSRVQGYGYTF. CDR3 nucleotide sequence: TGTGCCAGCAGCCGGGTACAGGGCTATGGCTACACCTTC.

This clonotype was recorded many times. This chain uses TRBV13 with TRBJ2-2; 8 bases line up with TRBD2. The length of the CDR3 is 18 residues. Looked up from germline, CDR1 is PRHDT and CDR2 is FYEKMQ (reference sequence). The ends lost 2 bases at V and 2 bases at J; junction bases unmatched: 10. The CDR3 sequence is CASSLPPGGGGNTGELFF. In DNA form, the CDR3 reads TGTGCCAGCAGCTTACCCCCCGGGGGGGGAGGAAACACCGGGGAGCTGTTTTTT.

This clonotype was picked up many times. The chain links TRBV28 to TRBJ2-2, with a weak D call TRBD1 (6 bases). Germline loops: CDR1 MDHEN, CDR2 SYDVKM. The CDR3 length is 18 residues. The V and J ends lost 4 bases and 7 bases respectively, with 25 bases between them. The CDR3 is CASSWGRDTWGRGGELFF. Written as DNA, the CDR3 is TGTGCCAGCAGTTGGGGAAGGGACACATGGGGGCGCGGCGGGGAGCTGTTTTTT.

This clonotype was counted many times. CDR3 protein: CASIDRVVTDTQYF. Written as DNA, the CDR3 is TGTGCCAGCATAGACAGGGTTGTCACAGATACGCAGTATTTT. The chain uses TRBV2 and TRBJ2-3; 7 nucleotides line up with TRBD1. The CDR3 has 14 amino acids. The ends lost 7 bases at V and 2 bases at J; junction bases unmatched: 6. Looked up from germline, CDR1 is SNHLY and CDR2 is FYNNEI. Full variable domain (rest looked up from reference TRBV2 and TRBJ2-3): EPEVTQTPSHQVTQMGQEVILRCVPISNHLYFYWYRQILGQKVEFLVSFYNNEISEKSEIFDDQFSVERPDGSNFTLKIRSTKLEDSAMYFCASIDRVVTDTQYFGPGTRLTVL.

This clonotype was seen only a few times. The gene calls are TRBV11-2 and TRBJ1-6; D is perhaps TRBD1 (6 bases). V lost 1 base and J 9 bases, leaving 19 bases between the germline ends. Germline V gives CDR1 SGHAT, CDR2 FQNNGV. The CDR3 is made up of 17 amino acids. The CDR3 spells CASSLGVAIGGGSPLHF. As DNA, the CDR3 is TGTGCCAGCAGCTTAGGGGTGGCCATAGGGGGGGGTTCACCCCTCCACTTT.

This clonotype has ten or more counts. V usage is TRBV5-5 and J usage is TRBJ2-7, with a weak D call TRBD2 (5 bases). This CDR3 comprises 15 residues. V lost 1 base and J lost 0, with 11 bases in between. Per germline, CDR1 SGHKS and CDR2 YYEKEE (reference sequence). The CDR3, as DNA: TGTGCCAGCAGCTTGCGGCTAGCCAACTCCTACGAGCAGTACTTC. As protein: CASSLRLANSYEQYF.

This chain uses TRBV20-1 with TRBJ2-1; 12 bases agree with TRBD2. CDR1 is DFQATT and CDR2 is SNEGSKA in the germline V gene (reference sequence). Trimming cost V 0 bases and J 4 bases; bases outside gene matches: 7. The CDR3 consists of 17 residues. The CDR3 region is CSARDRLAGGSYNEQFF. CDR3 nucleotides: TGCAGTGCTAGAGATCGGCTAGCGGGAGGGTCATACAATGAGCAGTTCTTC.

This clonotype was observed a few times. A much larger clonotype is one base distant, so this may be a read error. The rearrangement uses TRBV11-2 and TRBJ1-2; tentatively, D is TRBD1 (6 bases). Per the germline V gene, CDR1 is SGHAT and CDR2 is FQNNGV. V dropped 6 bases and J dropped 6 bases, with 17 bases sitting between them. The CDR3 sequence is 14 residues long. DNA for the CDR3: TGTGCCAGCAGGCAAACCGGGGCAGGGGATGGCTACACCTTC. Its protein product is CASRQTGAGDGYTF.

CDR3 residues: CSASQRNYNEQFF. CDR3 coding DNA: TGCAGTGCTAGCCAGCGGAACTACAATGAGCAGTTCTTC. This chain links TRBV20-1 with TRBJ2-1; tentatively, D is TRBD2 (5 bases). V shed 3 bases and J shed 3 bases, with 9 bases lying between them. CDR3 length: 13 amino acids. Germline V lookup: CDR1 DFQATT, CDR2 SNEGSKA (reference sequence).